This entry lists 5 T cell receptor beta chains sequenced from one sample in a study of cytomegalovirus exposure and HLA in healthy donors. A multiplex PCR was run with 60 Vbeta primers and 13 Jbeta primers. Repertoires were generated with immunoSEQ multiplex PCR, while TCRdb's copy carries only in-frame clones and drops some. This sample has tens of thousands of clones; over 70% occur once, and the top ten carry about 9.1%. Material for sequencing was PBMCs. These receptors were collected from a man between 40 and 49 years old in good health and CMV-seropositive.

CDR3 amino acids: CSVGGGSGANVLTF. The CDR3 nucleotides are TGCAGCGTCGGGGGGGGGTCTGGGGCCAACGTCCTGACTTTC. The chain uses TRBV29-1 and TRBJ2-6; 8 nucleotides match TRBD2. Per germline, CDR1 SQVTM and CDR2 ANQGSEA. J lost 1 base, V lost 6 bases, and 2 bases had no gene match. This CDR3 spans 14 amino acids.

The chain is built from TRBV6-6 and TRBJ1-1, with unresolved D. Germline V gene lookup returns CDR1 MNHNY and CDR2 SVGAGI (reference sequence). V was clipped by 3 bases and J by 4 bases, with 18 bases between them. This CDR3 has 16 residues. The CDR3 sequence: CASSYRRGFRPTEAFF. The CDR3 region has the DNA TGTGCCAGCAGTTATAGGAGAGGTTTCCGTCCCACTGAAGCTTTCTTT.

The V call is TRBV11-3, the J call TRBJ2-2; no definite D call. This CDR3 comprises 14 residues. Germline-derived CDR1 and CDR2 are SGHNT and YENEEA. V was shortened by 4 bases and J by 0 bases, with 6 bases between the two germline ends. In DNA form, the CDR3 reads TGTGCCAGCAGCTACACAGCGAACACCGGGGAGCTGTTTTTT. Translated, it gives CASSYTANTGELFF. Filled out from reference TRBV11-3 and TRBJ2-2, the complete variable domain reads EAGVVQSPRYKIIEKKQPVAFWCNPISGHNTLYWYLQNLGQGPELLIRYENEEAVDDSQLPKDRFSAERLKGVDSTLKIQPAELGDSAVYLCASSYTANTGELFFGEGSRLTVL.

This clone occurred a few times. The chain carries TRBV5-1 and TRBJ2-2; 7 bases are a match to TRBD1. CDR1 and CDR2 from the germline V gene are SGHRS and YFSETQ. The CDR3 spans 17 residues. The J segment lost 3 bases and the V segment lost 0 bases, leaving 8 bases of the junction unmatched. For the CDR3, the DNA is TGCGCCAGCAGCTTGGCCGCTGCAGGGGGTGACACCGGGGAGCTGTTTTTT. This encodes CASSLAAAGGDTGELFF. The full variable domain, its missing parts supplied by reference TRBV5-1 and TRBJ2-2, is KAGVTQTPRYLIKTRGQQVTLSCSPISGHRSVSWYQQTPGQGLQFLFEYFSETQRNKGNFPGRFSGRQFSNSRSEMNVSTLELGDSALYLCASSLAAAGGDTGELFFGEGSRLTVL.

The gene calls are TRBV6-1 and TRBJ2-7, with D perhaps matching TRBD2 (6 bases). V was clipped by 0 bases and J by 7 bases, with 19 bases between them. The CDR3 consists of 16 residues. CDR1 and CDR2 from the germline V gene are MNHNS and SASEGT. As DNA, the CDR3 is TGTGCCAGCAGTGAAGCGGCCTGGACTAAACGAGGTGAGCAGTACTTC. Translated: CASSEAAWTKRGEQYF.